The clone carrying this T cell receptor beta chain was observed once. This sample was taken from a study of blood T cell repertoires in COVID-19. About the study: The United States, Italy and Spain were the sources of the acute and convalescent COVID-19 samples. PBMCs, B-cell-depleted T cells, or T cells provided the cDNA or gDNA that made up the material.

Methods used by the authors: Researchers report that nucleated cell counts were estimated from reference gene primer amplification. The data were produced by immunoSEQ multiplex PCR, yet TCRdb's version contains in-frame clones alone and is incomplete. From that table come the V and J calls and clone size; the DNA was used to work out D and trimming. The sample has about 250,000 clones, around 81% seen once; the top ten hold 4% to 5.5%. Germline CDR1 MNHNY, CDR2 SVGAGI (reference sequence). The CDR3 has 16 residues. The V segment lost 5 bases and the J segment 4 bases; nucleotides outside the gene matches: 5.

The chain couples TRBV6-6 to TRBJ2-6; 10 positions match TRBD1. The sequence came from a man aged 50-60 years with active or convalescent COVID-19. Sample: peripheral blood. Written as DNA, the CDR3 is TGTGCCAGCAGTCGAGACAGGGGGCGAGGGGCCAACGTCCTGACTTTC. Encoded protein: CASSRDRGRGANVLTF.